Following are 19 T cell receptor beta chains from one sample sequenced in a study of control samples from healthy donors and cancer patients. Measured with immunoSEQ multiplex PCR; TCRdb has only the in-frame clones, and not every one. The repertoire holds roughly 130,000 clones, with roughly 88% as singletons. The sequenced sample consisted of blood. The receptors stem from a man aged 45 to 65 in good health.

This chain connects TRBV4-1 to TRBJ2-5; 10 nucleotides agree with TRBD1. V gave up 0 bases and J gave up 4 bases; unmatched junction bases: 5. This CDR3 spans 16 amino acids. Germline CDR1 reads MGHRA; CDR2 reads YSYEKL. The CDR3: CASSQDSGTGVETQYF. The CDR3 DNA follows: TGCGCCAGCAGCCAAGATTCGGGGACAGGGGTAGAGACCCAGTACTTC.

The chain has TRBV7-2 and TRBJ1-4, with D unclear. Trimming removed 5 bases from V and 8 bases from J, with 15 bases in between. Germline V gives CDR1 SGHTA, CDR2 FQGNSA. The CDR3 is 14 residues long. CDR3: CASSRPGEWEKLFF. The CDR3, as DNA: TGTGCCAGCAGCCGTCCCGGGGAATGGGAAAAACTGTTTTTT.

The genes are TRBV3-1 (or the pseudogene TRBV3-2) and TRBJ2-5; 7 bases are a match to TRBD1. The J segment lost 5 bases and the V segment lost 0 bases, leaving 9 bases of the junction unmatched. From germline, CDR1 is LGHDT and CDR2 YNNKEL (reference sequence). CDR3 length: 16 amino acids. The CDR3 coding sequence is TGTGCCAGCAGCCAAGAGTTCGTCAGGGGGTCGGAGACCCAGTACTTC. Amino acids: CASSQEFVRGSETQYF.

This sequence joins TRBV3-1 (or the pseudogene TRBV3-2) and TRBJ1-3, with 7 bases lining up with TRBD1. V was clipped by 3 bases and J by 3 bases; unmatched bases: 11. The CDR3 totals 17 residues. Germline CDR1 and CDR2: LGHDT and YNNKEL (reference sequence). The CDR3 nucleotides are TGTGCCAGCAGCCACCCAATCATGACAGGGCGTGGAAACACCATATATTTT. This translates into CASSHPIMTGRGNTIYF.

V gene TRBV2 combines with J gene TRBJ2-7, with D hard to call. The V end lost 3 bases, the J end lost 2 bases, and 5 bases lay between the germline ends. The CDR3 has 12 residues. The germline V gene encodes CDR1 SNHLY and CDR2 FYNNEI. This CDR3 is CASSDVPYEQYF. The CDR3, as DNA: TGTGCCAGCAGTGACGTCCCCTACGAGCAGTACTTC.

This sequence joins TRBV28 and TRBJ1-2; TRBD1 might be the D (5 bases). Germline CDR1 and CDR2: MDHEN and SYDVKM. The V gene lost 5 bases and the J gene lost 4 bases, with 17 bases spanning the gap. CDR3 size: 15 residues. The CDR3, as DNA: TGTGCCAGCAGTCGTTACGCGGGGGGGAGCTATGGCTACACCTTC. It specifies CASSRYAGGSYGYTF.

This chain uses TRBV19 with TRBJ1-6; possibly TRBD1 for D (5 bases). The CDR3 contains 17 residues. Trimming cost V 5 bases and J 0 bases, with 14 bases left between them. Germline CDR1 and CDR2: LNHDA and SQIVND (reference sequence). CDR3: CASSPGTLGSYNSPLHF. CDR3 DNA: TGTGCCAGTAGTCCAGGGACTCTTGGCTCCTATAATTCACCCCTCCACTTT. Drawing the rest from reference TRBV19 and TRBJ1-6, the complete variable domain is DGGITQSPKYLFRKEGQNVTLSCEQNLNHDAMYWYRQDPGQGLRLIYYSQIVNDFQKGDIAEGYSVSREKKESFPLTVTSAQKNPTAFYLCASSPGTLGSYNSPLHFGNGTRLTVT.

The CDR3 here is CSVEKGDRAYNEQFF. CDR3 coding DNA: TGCAGCGTTGAGAAAGGGGACAGGGCCTACAATGAGCAGTTCTTC. The gene calls are TRBV29-1 and TRBJ2-1; TRBD1 matches at 9 bases. CDR1 and CDR2 from the germline V gene are SQVTM and ANQGSEA. The CDR3 length is 15 residues. V gave up 3 bases and J gave up 2 bases; unmatched junction bases: 5.

This clone was observed a single time. This chain links TRBV6-1 with TRBJ2-7; D gene uncertain. CDR1 is MNHNS, CDR2 SASEGT, per germline. V dropped 0 bases and J dropped 7 bases, with 13 bases sitting between them. The CDR3 runs 14 residues. CDR3: CASSEASRIAEQYF. The CDR3 DNA follows: TGTGCCAGCAGTGAAGCATCCAGGATCGCAGAGCAGTACTTC.

This clone has only one observation. This sequence joins TRBV4-1 and TRBJ1-1; D may be TRBD1 (5 bases). CDR3 length equals 15 residues. V lost 4 bases to trimming and J lost 1 base, with 13 bases between them. From germline, CDR1 is MGHRA and CDR2 YSYEKL. The CDR3 protein is CASSPYSTANTEAFF. CDR3 DNA sequence: TGCGCCAGCAGCCCCTACTCGACAGCGAACACTGAAGCTTTCTTT.

This rearrangement joins TRBV11-3 to TRBJ2-3, with TRBD2 matching over 8 bases. V gave up 8 bases and J gave up 0 bases; unmatched junction bases: 4. This CDR3 is 14 amino acids long. Per the germline V gene, CDR1 is SGHNT and CDR2 is YENEEA. In DNA form, the CDR3 reads TGTGCCAGCGAAGCGGGGGCAAGCACAGATACGCAGTATTTT. Translation: CASEAGASTDTQYF.

A few counts support this clone. The chain employs TRBV5-1 and TRBJ2-7, with D perhaps TRBD1 (6 bases). This CDR3 spans 15 amino acids. Germline V gene data show CDR1 as SGHRS and CDR2 as YFSETQ. V was cut by 0 bases and J by 3 bases, with 13 bases left in between. CDR3 loop: CASSLAPGVIYEQYF. The CDR3 nucleotides are TGCGCCAGCAGCTTGGCTCCAGGGGTGATCTACGAGCAGTACTTC.

The rearrangement uses TRBV12-3 or TRBV12-4 and TRBJ1-4; D possibly corresponds to TRBD1 (6 bases). V was clipped by 6 bases and J by 12 bases, with 14 bases between them. The CDR3 length is 12 residues. The DNA of the CDR3 is TGTGCCAGCAGCCAGGGGCCGGGAGAACTGTTTTTT. This codes for CASSQGPGELFF.

This sequence joins TRBV18 and TRBJ1-2, with TRBD1 identical over 10 bases. V shed 3 bases and J 13 bases; nucleotides not matched to a gene: 8. This CDR3 has 13 residues. CDR1 is KGHSH and CDR2 is LQKENI in the germline V gene. The CDR3 protein is CASSPETGGFVTF. The CDR3 DNA reads TGTGCCAGCTCACCTGAGACAGGGGGCTTCGTCACCTTC. The variable domain in full, with the rest retrieved from reference TRBV18 and TRBJ1-2, is NAGVMQNPRHLVRRRGQEARLRCSPMKGHSHVYWYRQLPEEGLKFMVYLQKENIIDESGMPKERFSAEFPKEGPSILRIQQVVRGDSAAYFCASSPETGGFVTFGSGTRLTVV.

This clone has only one observation. V is TRBV28 and J is TRBJ2-7; a weak D match, TRBD1 (5 bases). Germline CDR1 and CDR2: MDHEN and SYDVKM. The V and J ends lost 5 bases and 3 bases respectively, with 11 bases between them. CDR3 length: 13 residues. CDR3 bases: TGTGCCAGCAGTAGAGTTACAGGCTACGAGCAGTACTTC. Translating gives CASSRVTGYEQYF.

This chain uses TRBV30 with TRBJ2-7, with 7 bases identical to TRBD2. The CDR3 length is 14 residues. Germline assignment: CDR1 GTSNPN and CDR2 SVGIG (reference sequence). J lost 4 bases, V lost 0 bases, and 6 bases had no gene match. The CDR3 DNA reads as TGTGCCTGGAGTGTTGGGGGGGTATTGTACGAGCAGTACTTC. Amino acid sequence: CAWSVGGVLYEQYF.

CDR3 sequence (DNA): TGTGCCAGTAGTACGCCCGGGACTAGCGGCAGTAGGCTCTCTGGGGCCAACGTCCTGACTTTC. This gives the protein CASSTPGTSGSRLSGANVLTF. This sequence joins TRBV19 and TRBJ2-6; TRBD2 agrees at 11 bases. The trim removed 4 bases at V and 0 bases at J, leaving 14 bases unmatched. This CDR3 has 21 amino acids. The germline gives CDR1 LNHDA, CDR2 SQIVND (reference sequence).

The chain joins TRBV5-4 to TRBJ1-1, with D tentatively TRBD1 (6 bases). Trimming took off 4 bases at V and 1 base at J, with 11 bases between the two ends. Germline loops: CDR1 SGHNT, CDR2 YYREEE (reference sequence). The CDR3 sequence is 14 residues long. The CDR3 DNA is TGTGCCAGCAGCGTAACGACAGGGAACACTGAAGCTTTCTTT. This encodes CASSVTTGNTEAFF. The full variable domain, completed using reference TRBV5-4 and TRBJ1-1, is ETGVTQSPTHLIKTRGQQVTLRCSSQSGHNTVSWYQQALGQGPQFIFQYYREEENGRGNFPPRFSGLQFPNYSSELNVNALELDDSALYLCASSVTTGNTEAFFGQGTRLTVV.

The chain is built from TRBV5-1 and TRBJ2-5; D gene ambiguous. V lost 1 base to trimming and J lost 1 base, with 8 bases between them. Germline-derived CDR1 and CDR2 are SGHRS and YFSETQ. This CDR3 is 14 amino acids long. The CDR3 DNA reads TGCGCCAGCAGCTTGAATACATTCCAAGAGACCCAGTACTTC. Translating gives CASSLNTFQETQYF.